A single sample is the source of the 27 T cell receptor beta chains below, sequenced in a study of blood T cell repertoires in COVID-19. Sequenced by immunoSEQ multiplex PCR; TCRdb stores in-frame clones only, minus some. The sample holds about 160,000 clones, over 70% seen once. The sample was PBMCs or T cells enriched from blood (not recorded which). The receptors stem from a middle-aged woman with acute COVID-19.

The gene calls are TRBV5-6 and TRBJ1-4, with TRBD1 as a possible D gene (6 bases). V lost 0 bases and J lost 8, with 11 bases in between. CDR3 size: 14 residues. From germline, CDR1 is SGHDT and CDR2 YYEEEE. CDR3 residues: CASSLDRVGEKLFF. DNA of the CDR3: TGTGCCAGCAGCTTGGACAGGGTGGGGGAAAAACTGTTTTTT.

This rearrangement joins TRBV2 to TRBJ1-1, with D possibly TRBD1 on 6 matching bases. Germline V gene lookup returns CDR1 SNHLY and CDR2 FYNNEI. Trimming took off 6 bases at V and 4 bases at J, with 12 bases between the two ends. The CDR3 is 13 amino acids. This CDR3 is CASSATGTTEAFF. CDR3 DNA: TGTGCCAGCAGCGCTACAGGGACCACTGAAGCTTTCTTT.

The V and J genes are TRBV2 and TRBJ2-3; D perhaps matches TRBD1 (5 bases). The CDR3 spans 15 residues. Trimming removed 6 bases from V and 2 bases from J, with 15 bases in between. The germline gives CDR1 SNHLY, CDR2 FYNNEI. CDR3 sequence reads: CASSRQYYPTDTQYF. The CDR3 DNA is TGTGCCAGCAGCCGACAGTACTACCCCACAGATACGCAGTATTTT. Together with reference TRBV2 and TRBJ2-3, the CDR3 gives the full variable domain: EPEVTQTPSHQVTQMGQEVILRCVPISNHLYFYWYRQILGQKVEFLVSFYNNEISEKSEIFDDQFSVERPDGSNFTLKIRSTKLEDSAMYFCASSRQYYPTDTQYFGPGTRLTVL.

This clone was found once. The rearrangement uses TRBV9 and TRBJ2-3; 12 nucleotides agree with TRBD2. Germline CDR1 reads SGDLS; CDR2 reads YYNGEE. This CDR3 is built from 16 residues. J lost 1 base, V lost 3 bases, and 3 bases had no gene match. Here the CDR3 reads CASSDRTSGGTDTQYF. The CDR3 DNA reads as TGTGCCAGCAGCGACCGGACTAGCGGGGGCACAGATACGCAGTATTTT.

The chain links TRBV3-1 (or the pseudogene TRBV3-2) to TRBJ2-5, with D perhaps matching TRBD2 (6 bases). This CDR3 spans 15 amino acids. Germline loops: CDR1 LGHDT, CDR2 YNNKEL (reference sequence). V was trimmed by 4 bases and J by 5 bases, leaving 17 bases between them. The CDR3 DNA sequence: TGTGCCAGCAGCCCGCGACTAGAGGATCCGGAGACCCAGTACTTC. It yields the protein CASSPRLEDPETQYF.

The chain joins TRBV27 to TRBJ1-5, with a weak D call TRBD1 (5 bases). CDR3 size: 16 residues. With 4 bases removed from V and 4 bases from J, the gap between germline ends came to 17 bases. Germline CDR1 is MNHEY and CDR2 is SMNVEV (reference sequence). For the CDR3, the DNA is TGTGCCAGCAGTTCCCGACAGTCTAGACCGAATCAGCCCCAGCATTTT. Its protein is CASSSRQSRPNQPQHF.

The chain couples TRBV30 to TRBJ1-1; TRBD1 matches 8 bases. CDR1 and CDR2 (germline): GTSNPN, SVGIG (reference sequence). V dropped 0 bases and J dropped 4; count of bases not matched to a gene: 4. The CDR3 covers 14 residues. The CDR3 loop reads CAWSVGTGGTEAFF. Written as DNA, the CDR3 is TGTGCCTGGAGTGTTGGTACAGGGGGCACTGAAGCTTTCTTT.

CDR3 coding DNA: TGTGCCAGCAGCCCCGGACTAGCGGGAGCAACGGCACAAGAGACCCAGTACTTC. Protein product: CASSPGLAGATAQETQYF. This sequence joins TRBV7-9 and TRBJ2-5; 13 bases line up with TRBD2. Germline CDR1 SEHNR, CDR2 FQNEAQ (reference sequence). The V and J ends lost 5 bases and 2 bases, in that order; junction bases with no gene match: 11. This CDR3 spans 18 amino acids. The full variable domain, rest sourced from reference TRBV7-9 and TRBJ2-5, is DTGVSQNPRHKITKRGQNVTFRCDPISEHNRLYWYRQTLGQGPEFLTYFQNEAQLEKSRLLSDRFSAERPKGSFSTLEIQRTEQGDSAMYLCASSPGLAGATAQETQYFGPGTRLLVL.

The chain employs TRBV30 and TRBJ2-5; D perhaps matches TRBD2 (5 bases). Germline V lookup: CDR1 GTSNPN, CDR2 SVGIG (reference sequence). The CDR3 length is 13 residues. Trimming left V 1 base short and J 5 bases short, with 11 bases between. The CDR3 loop is CAWSGVRRETQYF. Written as DNA, the CDR3 is TGTGCCTGGAGTGGGGTTCGGAGGGAGACCCAGTACTTC. Complete variable domain (other parts from reference TRBV30 and TRBJ2-5): SQTIHQWPATLVQPVGSPLSLECTVEGTSNPNLYWYRQAAGRGLQLLFYSVGIGQISSEVPQNLSASRPQDRQFILSSKKLLLSDSGFYLCAWSGVRRETQYFGPGTRLLVL.

V is TRBV30 and J is TRBJ1-1; 10 nucleotides match TRBD1. This CDR3 region has 12 residues. After removal of 5 bases from V and 3 bases from J, the junction contained 0 bases not matched to a gene. The germline CDR1 and CDR2 sequences are GTSNPN and SVGIG (reference sequence). Written as DNA, the CDR3 is TGTGCCTGGGGACAGGGGGACACTGAAGCTTTCTTT. Amino acids: CAWGQGDTEAFF.

The J gene is TRBJ1-1, the V gene TRBV3-1 (or the pseudogene TRBV3-2); D gene uncertain. The CDR3 spans 13 residues. Germline lookup yields CDR1 LGHDT and CDR2 YNNKEL (reference sequence). Trimming took 2 bases from V and 3 from J, leaving 7 bases between them. The CDR3 sequence is CASSQKAYTEAFF. The CDR3 coding sequence is TGTGCCAGCAGCCAAAAAGCCTACACTGAAGCTTTCTTT.

The chain employs TRBV29-1 and TRBJ2-7; D is uncertain. There are 11 residues in the CDR3. The germline V and J ends were trimmed by 4 bases and 5 bases, with 9 bases remaining between them. Germline V gives CDR1 SQVTM, CDR2 ANQGSEA. CDR3 protein: CSVGKLDEQYF. The CDR3 coding sequence is TGCAGCGTTGGAAAGCTTGACGAGCAGTACTTC.

The chain combines TRBV19 with TRBJ1-5, with 11 nucleotides matching TRBD1. This CDR3 contains 17 residues. Losses at the gene ends were 5 bases for V and 0 bases for J; bases not matched to a gene: 6. Germline CDR1 is LNHDA and CDR2 is SQIVND (reference sequence). CDR3 residues: CASSEGQGAHSNQPQHF. The CDR3 bases are TGTGCCAGTAGTGAAGGACAGGGGGCGCATAGCAATCAGCCCCAGCATTTT.

The CDR3 DNA is TGTGCCTGGAGTGTCGGACTAGCAGTTAGCACAGATACGCAGTATTTT. Translation: CAWSVGLAVSTDTQYF. The chain is built from TRBV30 and TRBJ2-3; 8 positions match TRBD2. Unmatched junction bases numbered 5, after V lost 0 bases and J lost 0 bases. The CDR3 sequence is 16 residues long. Germline values: CDR1 GTSNPN, CDR2 SVGIG (reference sequence).

The chain is built from TRBV29-1 and TRBJ1-2, with D perhaps matching TRBD1 (6 bases). Trimming shortened V by 0 bases and J by 2 bases, and 16 bases separated the two germline ends. The CDR3 has 16 residues. Germline loops: CDR1 SQVTM, CDR2 ANQGSEA. The CDR3 sequence: CSVEDFQPGQNYGYTF. For the CDR3, the DNA is TGCAGCGTTGAAGATTTTCAACCGGGACAAAACTATGGCTACACCTTC.

The J gene is TRBJ1-5, the V gene TRBV4-1, with unresolved D. V was clipped by 0 bases and J by 4 bases, with 10 bases between them. Germline values: CDR1 MGHRA, CDR2 YSYEKL. The CDR3 runs to 15 residues. This CDR3 reads CASSQDLGPNQPQHF. The CDR3 DNA follows: TGCGCCAGCAGCCAAGATCTTGGGCCAAATCAGCCCCAGCATTTT.

The chain employs TRBV19 and TRBJ1-1; TRBD1 might be the D (6 bases). Germline V gene sequence: CDR1 LNHDA, CDR2 SQIVND (reference sequence). Trimming took off 3 bases at V and 0 bases at J, with 11 bases between the two ends. This CDR3 region has 15 residues. DNA for the CDR3: TGTGCCAGTAGTATCCAGGGGTCTTTGAACACTGAAGCTTTCTTT. Translation gives CASSIQGSLNTEAFF.

This clone was detected a few times. This rearrangement joins TRBV7-2 to TRBJ1-2; TRBD1 is a possible D gene (5 bases). With 5 bases removed from V and 2 bases from J, the gap between germline ends came to 12 bases. This CDR3 is built from 14 residues. The germline V gene encodes CDR1 SGHTA and CDR2 FQGNSA. The CDR3 coding sequence is TGTGCCAGCAGCCCAGGGTGGGGAAACTATGGCTACACCTTC. Translated: CASSPGWGNYGYTF.

V and J are TRBV9 and TRBJ2-7, with 8 positions matching TRBD2. Germline V gives CDR1 SGDLS, CDR2 YYNGEE. The CDR3 extends over 13 amino acids. With 3 bases clipped from V and 5 bases from J, the junction kept 4 bases outside the gene matches. The CDR3 DNA reads TGTGCCAGCAGCGACGGGAGGGCCGACGAGCAGTACTTC. This encodes CASSDGRADEQYF.

V usage is TRBV28 and J usage is TRBJ2-3; possible D gene TRBD1, 5 bases. Trimming left V 7 bases short and J 7 bases short, with 21 bases between. Germline V CDR1 and CDR2: MDHEN, SYDVKM. The CDR3 consists of 15 residues. CDR3 sequence (DNA): TGTGCCAGCACCCCCCGGACGCCTCTGGGGCATACGCAGTATTTT. It encodes CASTPRTPLGHTQYF.

This clone was seen just once. V usage is TRBV19 and J usage is TRBJ1-2; D may be TRBD1 (5 bases). V gave up 5 bases and J gave up 3 bases, with 16 bases separating them. The CDR3 extends over 15 amino acids. In germline, CDR1 is LNHDA, CDR2 SQIVND (reference sequence). The CDR3 is CASSSPGTRDYGYTF. The CDR3 nucleotides are TGTGCCAGTAGTTCCCCCGGGACTCGGGACTATGGCTACACCTTC.

The V and J genes are TRBV30 and TRBJ2-6; possibly TRBD1 for D (6 bases). Germline V gene sequence: CDR1 GTSNPN, CDR2 SVGIG (reference sequence). CDR3 size: 14 residues. V was cut by 6 bases and J by 4 bases, with 13 bases left in between. The CDR3 DNA sequence: TGTGCCTGCGGGCAGGGGCCCGGGGCCAACGTCCTGACTTTC. As protein: CACGQGPGANVLTF.

The V call is TRBV6-1, the J call TRBJ2-7; 11 bases line up with TRBD1. This CDR3 is built from 16 residues. Germline CDR1 reads MNHNS; CDR2 reads SASEGT. V lost 4 bases and J lost 5; bases outside the gene matches: 10. CDR3 sequence (DNA): TGTGCCAGCAGTGGAGACCCGGGACAGGGGGATCACGAGCAGTACTTC. It codes for CASSGDPGQGDHEQYF.

J is TRBJ2-7 and V is TRBV7-2; D is unresolved. Looked up from germline, CDR1 is SGHTA and CDR2 is FQGNSA. The CDR3 spans 14 residues. Trimming took 3 bases from V and 0 from J, leaving 9 bases between them. In nucleotides, the CDR3 is TGTGCCAGCAGCTTTTCCCCCGTCTCCTACGAGCAGTACTTC. Translation: CASSFSPVSYEQYF.

V gene TRBV5-4 combines with J gene TRBJ2-5; 9 bases are a match to TRBD1. The J segment lost 5 bases and the V segment lost 3 bases, leaving 8 bases of the junction unmatched. The CDR3 consists of 15 residues. CDR1 is SGHNT and CDR2 is YYREEE in the germline V gene (reference sequence). The CDR3 loop reads CASSWGDRVGETQYF. CDR3 nucleotide sequence: TGTGCCAGCAGCTGGGGGGACAGGGTAGGGGAGACCCAGTACTTC.

V usage is TRBV2 and J usage is TRBJ1-2; D remains unclear. The germline V gene has CDR1 SNHLY and CDR2 FYNNEI. V dropped 3 bases and J dropped 4 bases, with 6 bases sitting between them. There are 12 residues in the CDR3. The CDR3 DNA follows: TGTGCCAGCAGTGAGGCAGGCTATGGCTACACCTTC. Translation gives CASSEAGYGYTF.

V and J are TRBV25-1 and TRBJ2-1; 14 bases align to TRBD2. V shed 5 bases, J shed 10 bases, and the junction held 13 bases outside the gene matches. Germline V gene sequence: CDR1 MGHDK, CDR2 SYGVNS. The CDR3 sequence is 17 residues long. CDR3 residues: CASSSSPGLAGAWEQFF. For the CDR3, the DNA is TGTGCCAGCAGTTCCTCCCCGGGACTAGCGGGGGCTTGGGAGCAGTTCTTC.